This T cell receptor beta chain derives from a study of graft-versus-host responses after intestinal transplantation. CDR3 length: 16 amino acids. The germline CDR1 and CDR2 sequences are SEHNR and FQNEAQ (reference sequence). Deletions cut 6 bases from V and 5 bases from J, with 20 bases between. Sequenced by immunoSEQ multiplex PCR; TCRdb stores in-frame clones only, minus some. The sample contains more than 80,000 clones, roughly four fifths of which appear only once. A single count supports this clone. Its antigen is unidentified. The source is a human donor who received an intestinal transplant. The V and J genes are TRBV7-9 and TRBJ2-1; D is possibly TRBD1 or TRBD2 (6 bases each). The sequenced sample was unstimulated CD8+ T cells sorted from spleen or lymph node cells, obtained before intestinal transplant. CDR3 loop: CASSLLLDRRDNEQFF. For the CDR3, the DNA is TGTGCCAGCAGTTTACTACTTGACAGGAGGGACAATGAGCAGTTCTTC.